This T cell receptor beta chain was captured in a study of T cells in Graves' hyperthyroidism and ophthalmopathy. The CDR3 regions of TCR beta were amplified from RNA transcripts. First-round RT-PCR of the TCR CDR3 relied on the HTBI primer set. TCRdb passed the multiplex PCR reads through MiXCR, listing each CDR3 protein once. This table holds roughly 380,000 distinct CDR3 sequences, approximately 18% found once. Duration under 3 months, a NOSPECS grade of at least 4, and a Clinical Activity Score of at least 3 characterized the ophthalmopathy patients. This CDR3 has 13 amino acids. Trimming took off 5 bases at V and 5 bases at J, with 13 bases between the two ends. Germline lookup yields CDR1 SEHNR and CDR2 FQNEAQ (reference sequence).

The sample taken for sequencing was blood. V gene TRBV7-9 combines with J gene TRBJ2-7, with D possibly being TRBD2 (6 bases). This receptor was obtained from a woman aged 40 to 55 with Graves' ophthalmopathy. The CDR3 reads CASSPSWGDEQYF. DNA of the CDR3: TGTGCCAGCAGCCCGTCTTGGGGGGACGAGCAGTACTTC.